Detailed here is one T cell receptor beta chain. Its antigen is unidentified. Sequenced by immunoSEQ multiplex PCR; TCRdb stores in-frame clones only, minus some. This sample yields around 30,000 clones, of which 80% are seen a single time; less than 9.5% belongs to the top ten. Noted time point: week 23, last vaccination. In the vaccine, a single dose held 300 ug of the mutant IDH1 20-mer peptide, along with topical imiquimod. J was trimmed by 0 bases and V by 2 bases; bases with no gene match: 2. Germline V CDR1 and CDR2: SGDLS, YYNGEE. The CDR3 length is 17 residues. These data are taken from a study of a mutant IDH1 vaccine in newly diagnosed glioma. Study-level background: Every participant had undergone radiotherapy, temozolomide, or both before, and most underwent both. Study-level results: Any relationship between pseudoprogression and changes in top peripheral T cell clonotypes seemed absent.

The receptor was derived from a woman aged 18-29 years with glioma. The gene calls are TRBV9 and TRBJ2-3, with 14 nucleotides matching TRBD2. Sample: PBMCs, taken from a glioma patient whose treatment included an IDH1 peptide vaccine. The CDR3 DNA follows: TGTGCCAGCAGCGTGGGACTAGCGGGAGATAGCACAGATACGCAGTATTTT. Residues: CASSVGLAGDSTDTQYF. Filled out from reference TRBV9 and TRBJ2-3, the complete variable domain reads DSGVTQTPKHLITATGQRVTLRCSPRSGDLSVYWYQQSLDQGLQFLIQYYNGEERAKGNILERFSAQQFPDLHSELNLSSLELGDSALYFCASSVGLAGDSTDTQYFGPGTRLTVL.